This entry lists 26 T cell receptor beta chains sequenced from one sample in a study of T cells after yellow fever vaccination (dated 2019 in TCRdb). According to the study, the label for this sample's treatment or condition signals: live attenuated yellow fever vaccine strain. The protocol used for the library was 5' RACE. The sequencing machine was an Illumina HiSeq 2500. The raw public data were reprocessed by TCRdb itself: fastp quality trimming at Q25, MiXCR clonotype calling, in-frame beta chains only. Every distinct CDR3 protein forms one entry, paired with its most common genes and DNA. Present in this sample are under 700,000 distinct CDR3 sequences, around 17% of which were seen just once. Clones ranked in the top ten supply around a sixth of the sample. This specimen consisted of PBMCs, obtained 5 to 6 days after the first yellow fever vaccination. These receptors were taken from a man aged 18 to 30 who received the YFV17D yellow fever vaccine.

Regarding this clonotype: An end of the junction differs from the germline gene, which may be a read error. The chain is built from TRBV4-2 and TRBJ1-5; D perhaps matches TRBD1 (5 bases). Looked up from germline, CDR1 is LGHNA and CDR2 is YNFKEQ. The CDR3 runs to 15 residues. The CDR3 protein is CAISPGLRQDQPQHF. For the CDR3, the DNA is TGTGCCATCAGCCCAGGGCTCCGTCAGGATCAGCCCCAGCATTTT.

CDR3 sequence: CASRLDSGNTIYF. The CDR3 DNA sequence: TGTGCCAGCAGACTGGACTCTGGAAACACCATATATTTT. The J gene is TRBJ1-3, the V gene TRBV5-4; D is unresolved. Germline CDR1 and CDR2: SGHNT and YYREEE (reference sequence). The CDR3 spans 13 residues. The ends were cut back, 5 bases at V and 0 bases at J, with 6 bases in the middle.

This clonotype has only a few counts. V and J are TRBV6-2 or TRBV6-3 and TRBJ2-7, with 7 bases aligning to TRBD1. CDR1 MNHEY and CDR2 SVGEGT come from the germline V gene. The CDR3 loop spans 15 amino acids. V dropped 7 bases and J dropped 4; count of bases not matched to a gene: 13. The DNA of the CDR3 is TGTGCCAGCACCAAACTCCGGGACAGTGATTACGAGCAGTACTTC. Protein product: CASTKLRDSDYEQYF.

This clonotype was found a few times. CDR3 nucleotide sequence: TGTGCCAGCAGCCAATTACTGGGACAGGGGAACACCGGGGAGCTGTTTTTT. Its protein product is CASSQLLGQGNTGELFF. The chain couples TRBV11-2 to TRBJ2-2; TRBD1 matches at 9 bases. Looked up from germline, CDR1 is SGHAT and CDR2 is FQNNGV. J lost 1 base, V lost 5 bases, and 8 bases had no gene match. CDR3 length equals 17 residues.

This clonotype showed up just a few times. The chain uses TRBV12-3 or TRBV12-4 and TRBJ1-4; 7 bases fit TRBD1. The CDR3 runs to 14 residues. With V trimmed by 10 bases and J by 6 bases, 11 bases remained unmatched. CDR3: CATLQGQRYEKLFF. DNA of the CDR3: TGTGCCACTCTCCAGGGACAGCGGTATGAAAAACTGTTTTTT.

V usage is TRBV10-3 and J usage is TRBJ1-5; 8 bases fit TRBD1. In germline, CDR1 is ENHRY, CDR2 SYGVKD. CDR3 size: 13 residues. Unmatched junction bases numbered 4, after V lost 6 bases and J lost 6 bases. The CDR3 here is CAIRDRAGQPQHF. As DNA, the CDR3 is TGTGCCATCAGGGACAGGGCGGGTCAGCCCCAGCATTTT.

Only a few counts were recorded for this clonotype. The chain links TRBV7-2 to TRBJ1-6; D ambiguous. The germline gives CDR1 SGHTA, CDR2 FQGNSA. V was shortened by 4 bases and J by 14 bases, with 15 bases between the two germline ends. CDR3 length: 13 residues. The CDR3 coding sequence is TGTGCCAGCAGCTCCTATCGGGAGGTGTCCCTCCACTTT. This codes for CASSSYREVSLHF. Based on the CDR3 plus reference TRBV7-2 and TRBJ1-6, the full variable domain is GAGVSQSPSNKVTEKGKDVELRCDPISGHTALYWYRQSLGQGLEFLIYFQGNSAPDKSGLPSDRFSAERTGGSVSTLTIQRTQQEDSAVYLCASSSYREVSLHFGNGTRLTVT.

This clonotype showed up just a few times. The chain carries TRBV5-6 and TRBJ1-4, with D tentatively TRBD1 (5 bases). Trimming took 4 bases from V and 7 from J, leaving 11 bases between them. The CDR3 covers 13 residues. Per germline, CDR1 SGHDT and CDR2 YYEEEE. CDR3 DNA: TGTGCCAGCAGCCCCGCGGGGGGTGAAAAACTGTTTTTT. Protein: CASSPAGGEKLFF.

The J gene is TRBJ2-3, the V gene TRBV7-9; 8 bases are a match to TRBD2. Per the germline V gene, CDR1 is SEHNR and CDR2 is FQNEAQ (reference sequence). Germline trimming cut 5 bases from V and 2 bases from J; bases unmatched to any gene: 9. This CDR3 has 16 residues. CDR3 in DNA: TGTGCCAGCAGCCCGGGCGGCGGGGGGACCACAGATACGCAGTATTTT. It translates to CASSPGGGGTTDTQYF.

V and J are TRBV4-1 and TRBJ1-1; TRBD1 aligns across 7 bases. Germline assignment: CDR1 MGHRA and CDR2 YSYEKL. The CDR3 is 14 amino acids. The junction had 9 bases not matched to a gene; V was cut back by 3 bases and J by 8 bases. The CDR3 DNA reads TGCGCCAGCAGCCAGGTCCGGGACAGTAGCGAAGCTTTCTTT. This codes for CASSQVRDSSEAFF.

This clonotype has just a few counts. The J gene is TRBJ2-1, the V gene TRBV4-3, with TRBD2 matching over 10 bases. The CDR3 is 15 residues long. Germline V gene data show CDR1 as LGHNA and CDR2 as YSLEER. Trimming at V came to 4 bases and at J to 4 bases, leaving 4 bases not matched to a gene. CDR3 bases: TGCGCCAGCAGCCCAGCGGGGGGGTGGTACAATGAGCAGTTCTTC. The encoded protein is CASSPAGGWYNEQFF.

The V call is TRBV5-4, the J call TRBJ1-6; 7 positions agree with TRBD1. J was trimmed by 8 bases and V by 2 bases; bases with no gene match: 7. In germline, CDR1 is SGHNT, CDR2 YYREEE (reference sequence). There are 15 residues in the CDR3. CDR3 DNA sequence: TGTGCCAGCAGCTTTAGAGGGGGCCGGGATTCACCCCTCCACTTT. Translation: CASSFRGGRDSPLHF.

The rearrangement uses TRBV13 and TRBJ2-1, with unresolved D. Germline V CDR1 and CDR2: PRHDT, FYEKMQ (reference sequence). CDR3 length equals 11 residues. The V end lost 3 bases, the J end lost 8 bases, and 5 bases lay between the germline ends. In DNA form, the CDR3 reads TGTGCCAGCAGCTTTCGGCATGAGCAGTTCTTC. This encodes CASSFRHEQFF.

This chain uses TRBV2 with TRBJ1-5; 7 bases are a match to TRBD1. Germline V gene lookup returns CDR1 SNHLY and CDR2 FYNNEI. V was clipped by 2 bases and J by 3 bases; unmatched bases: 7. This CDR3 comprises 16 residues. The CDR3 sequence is CASSERDRSDNQPQHF. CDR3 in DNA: TGTGCCAGCAGTGAAAGGGACAGATCCGACAATCAGCCCCAGCATTTT.

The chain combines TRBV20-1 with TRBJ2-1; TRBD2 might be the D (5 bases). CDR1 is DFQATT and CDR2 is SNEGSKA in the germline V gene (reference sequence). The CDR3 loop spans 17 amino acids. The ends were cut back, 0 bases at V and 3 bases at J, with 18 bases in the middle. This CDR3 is CSARESGGPTIYNEQFF. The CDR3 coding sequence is TGCAGTGCTAGAGAATCCGGCGGGCCCACCATCTACAATGAGCAGTTCTTC.

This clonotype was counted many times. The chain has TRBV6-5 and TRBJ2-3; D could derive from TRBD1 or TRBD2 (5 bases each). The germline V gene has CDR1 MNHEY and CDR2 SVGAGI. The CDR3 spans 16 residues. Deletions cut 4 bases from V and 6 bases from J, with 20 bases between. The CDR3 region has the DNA TGTGCCAGCAGTTTTCCGGGGCCGCGCGCCCCCGATACGCAGTATTTT. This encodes CASSFPGPRAPDTQYF.

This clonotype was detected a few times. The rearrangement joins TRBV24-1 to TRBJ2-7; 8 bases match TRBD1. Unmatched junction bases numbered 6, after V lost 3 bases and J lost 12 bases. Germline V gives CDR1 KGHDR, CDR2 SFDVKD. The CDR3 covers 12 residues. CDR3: CATSDDRGKLYF. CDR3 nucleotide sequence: TGTGCCACCAGTGATGACAGGGGAAAGCTGTACTTC.

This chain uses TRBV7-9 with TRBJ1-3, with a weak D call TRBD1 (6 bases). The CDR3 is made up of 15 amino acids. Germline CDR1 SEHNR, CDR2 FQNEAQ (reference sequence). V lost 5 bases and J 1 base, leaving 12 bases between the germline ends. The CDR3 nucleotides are TGTGCCAGCAGCGCTAGGGGGAATTCTGGAAACACCATATATTTT. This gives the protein CASSARGNSGNTIYF.

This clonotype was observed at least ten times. This CDR3 is CASSLAGQRPNEKLFF. In nucleotides, the CDR3 is TGCGCCAGCAGCTTGGCCGGTCAGAGACCTAATGAAAAACTGTTTTTT. The V and J genes are TRBV5-1 and TRBJ1-4, with D unresolved. The V end was cut by 0 bases, the J end by 3 bases, with 12 bases between. The CDR3 runs 16 residues. Germline V gives CDR1 SGHRS, CDR2 YFSETQ.

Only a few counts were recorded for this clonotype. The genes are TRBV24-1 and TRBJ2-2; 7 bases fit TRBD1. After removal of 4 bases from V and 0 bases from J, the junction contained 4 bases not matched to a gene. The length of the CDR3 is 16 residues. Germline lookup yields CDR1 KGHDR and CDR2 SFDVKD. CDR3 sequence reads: CATSDPQGANTGELFF. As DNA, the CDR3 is TGTGCCACCAGTGACCCCCAGGGGGCGAACACCGGGGAGCTGTTTTTT.

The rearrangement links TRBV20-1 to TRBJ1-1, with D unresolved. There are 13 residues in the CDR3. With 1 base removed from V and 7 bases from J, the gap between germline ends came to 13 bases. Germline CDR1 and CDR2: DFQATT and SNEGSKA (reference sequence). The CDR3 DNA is TGCAGTGCTAGAGTACCCGGGCTGATTGAAGCTTTCTTT. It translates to CSARVPGLIEAFF.

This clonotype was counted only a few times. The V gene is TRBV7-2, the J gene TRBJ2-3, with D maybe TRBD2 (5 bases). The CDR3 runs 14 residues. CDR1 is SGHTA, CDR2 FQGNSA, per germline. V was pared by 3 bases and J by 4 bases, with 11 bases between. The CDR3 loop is CASSLDTRADTQYF. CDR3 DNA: TGTGCCAGCAGCTTGGATACTAGGGCAGATACGCAGTATTTT.

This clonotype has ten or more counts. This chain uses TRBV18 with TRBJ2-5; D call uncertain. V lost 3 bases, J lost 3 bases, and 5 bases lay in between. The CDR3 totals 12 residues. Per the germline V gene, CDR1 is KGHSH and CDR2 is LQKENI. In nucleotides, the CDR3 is TGTGCCAGCTCACCTCAAGAAGAGACCCAGTACTTC. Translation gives CASSPQEETQYF.

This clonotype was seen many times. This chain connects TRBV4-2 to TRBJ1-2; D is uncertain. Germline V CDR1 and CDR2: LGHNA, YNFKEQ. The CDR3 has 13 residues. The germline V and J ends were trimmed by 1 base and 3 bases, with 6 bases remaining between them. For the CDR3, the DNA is TGTGCCAGCAGCCAAGCAAGGGACTATGGCTACACCTTC. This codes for CASSQARDYGYTF.

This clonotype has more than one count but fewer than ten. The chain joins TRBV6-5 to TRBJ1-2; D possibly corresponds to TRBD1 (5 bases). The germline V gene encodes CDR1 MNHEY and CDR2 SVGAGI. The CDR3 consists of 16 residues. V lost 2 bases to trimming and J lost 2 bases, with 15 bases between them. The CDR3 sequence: CASSYRGSKWNYGYTF. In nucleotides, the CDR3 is TGTGCCAGCAGTTACAGGGGATCGAAGTGGAACTATGGCTACACCTTC.

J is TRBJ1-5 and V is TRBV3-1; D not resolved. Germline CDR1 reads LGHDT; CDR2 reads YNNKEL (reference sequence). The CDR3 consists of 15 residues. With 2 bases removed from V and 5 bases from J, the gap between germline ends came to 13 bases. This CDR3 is CASSQFAGAHQPQHF. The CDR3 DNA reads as TGTGCCAGCAGCCAATTTGCGGGCGCCCATCAGCCCCAGCATTTT.